Listed below are T cell receptor beta chains from one sample, sequenced in a study of T cells in Graves' hyperthyroidism and ophthalmopathy. From the multiplex PCR reads, TCRdb called clonotypes with MiXCR, one entry per CDR3 protein. This table has around 600,000 distinct CDR3 sequences, around 15% appearing once. The sequenced sample was blood. These receptors were collected from a woman aged 50 to 60 with Graves' ophthalmopathy. Both conserved end residues are part of each CDR3. D genes are given only for firm matches. Not every row has a clone size; where given, it reads once, few, many or a size class.

abundance: few
d_gene: TRBD1
j_gene: TRBJ1-4
v_gene: TRBV5-1
CDR3aa: CASSFSGTGGEKLFF
CDR3nt: TGCGCCAGCAGCTTCTCCGGGACAGGGGGTGAAAAACTGTTTTTT

abundance: -
d_gene: TRBD2
j_gene: TRBJ2-7
v_gene: TRBV7-9
CDR3aa: CASSPEGLAGGEQYF
CDR3nt: TGTGCCAGCAGCCCAGAGGGACTAGCGGGAGGCGAGCAGTACTTC

abundance: many
d_gene: TRBD1
j_gene: TRBJ1-2
v_gene: TRBV29-1
CDR3aa: CSAGTGVVYGYTF
CDR3nt: TGCAGCGCCGGGACAGGCGTGGTCTATGGCTACACCTTC

abundance: -
d_gene: -
j_gene: TRBJ2-1
v_gene: TRBV28
CDR3aa: CASSLGGAGGEQFF
CDR3nt: TGTGCCAGCAGTTTAGGGGGGGCAGGGGGTGAGCAGTTCTTC

abundance: many
d_gene: -
j_gene: TRBJ1-1
v_gene: TRBV18
CDR3aa: CASSPQLDSGIGTEAFF
CDR3nt: TGTGCCAGCTCACCCCAATTAGACAGCGGAATAGGCACTGAAGCTTTCTTT

abundance: few
d_gene: -
j_gene: TRBJ1-5
v_gene: TRBV4-1
CDR3aa: CASSQLLTGHNQPQHF
CDR3nt: TGCGCCAGCAGCCAGTTACTTACAGGCCACAATCAGCCCCAGCATTTT

abundance: many
d_gene: -
j_gene: TRBJ1-1
v_gene: TRBV6-1
CDR3aa: CASSSDLHPGTFF
CDR3nt: TGTGCCAGCAGCTCAGACCTTCACCCTGGAACTTTCTTT

abundance: many
d_gene: TRBD2
j_gene: TRBJ2-3
v_gene: TRBV7-2
CDR3aa: CASSLGGAGGPWDTQYF
CDR3nt: TGTGCCAGCAGCTTGGGCGGTGCGGGAGGGCCATGGGATACGCAGTATTTT

abundance: -
d_gene: -
j_gene: TRBJ2-5
v_gene: TRBV27
CDR3aa: CASSLRGFRETQYF
CDR3nt: TGTGCCAGCAGTTTGCGGGGATTCCGTGAGACCCAGTACTTC

abundance: -
d_gene: -
j_gene: TRBJ2-1
v_gene: TRBV7-3
CDR3aa: CASSLILNNEQFF
CDR3nt: TGTGCCAGCAGCTTAATACTCAACAATGAGCAGTTCTTC

abundance: -
d_gene: TRBD2
j_gene: TRBJ2-1
v_gene: TRBV11-2
CDR3aa: CASSPGLVGEQFF
CDR3nt: TGTGCCAGCAGCCCGGGACTAGTAGGCGAGCAGTTCTTC

abundance: many
d_gene: -
j_gene: TRBJ2-2
v_gene: TRBV6-2/TRBV6-3
CDR3aa: CASRPGTRNTGELFF
CDR3nt: TGTGCCAGCAGACCCGGGACAAGGAACACCGGGGAGCTGTTTTTT

abundance: many
d_gene: -
j_gene: TRBJ1-4
v_gene: TRBV12-3/TRBV12-4
CDR3aa: CASSSQGRNEKLFF
CDR3nt: TGTGCCAGCAGTTCCCAGGGGCGTAATGAAAAACTGTTTTTT

abundance: many
d_gene: -
j_gene: TRBJ2-1
v_gene: TRBV7-2
CDR3aa: CASSLGSGQGNEQFF
CDR3nt: TGTGCCAGCAGCTTAGGGTCAGGGCAAGGCAATGAGCAGTTCTTC

abundance: many
d_gene: TRBD2
j_gene: TRBJ2-1
v_gene: TRBV12-3/TRBV12-4
CDR3aa: CASSLPSGVTSDEQFF
CDR3nt: TGTGCCAGCAGTTTGCCTAGCGGGGTCACAAGCGATGAGCAGTTCTTC

abundance: many
d_gene: -
j_gene: TRBJ2-7
v_gene: TRBV9
CDR3aa: CASSVDPGYEQYF
CDR3nt: TGTGCCAGCAGCGTAGATCCAGGGTACGAGCAGTACTTC

abundance: few
d_gene: -
j_gene: TRBJ1-4
v_gene: TRBV7-2
CDR3aa: CASSFLGAGERKLFF
CDR3nt: TGTGCCAGCAGCTTTTTGGGGGCAGGGGAGAGAAAACTGTTTTTT

abundance: few
d_gene: -
j_gene: TRBJ2-2
v_gene: TRBV4-3
CDR3aa: CASSKRGSTGELFF
CDR3nt: TGCGCCAGCTCGAAGAGGGGGTCTACCGGGGAGCTGTTTTTT

abundance: -
d_gene: -
j_gene: TRBJ1-1
v_gene: TRBV6-5
CDR3aa: CASSYLGEATEAFF
CDR3nt: TGTGCCAGCAGTTACCTCGGTGAGGCCACTGAAGCTTTCTTT

abundance: few
d_gene: -
j_gene: TRBJ1-5
v_gene: TRBV20-1
CDR3aa: CSARPRGMLVQPQHF
CDR3nt: TGCAGTGCTAGACCCCGAGGGATGTTGGTTCAGCCCCAGCATTTT

abundance: -
d_gene: TRBD1
j_gene: TRBJ1-5
v_gene: TRBV12-3/TRBV12-4
CDR3aa: CASSRTGFGQPQHF
CDR3nt: TGTGCCAGCAGCAGGACAGGGTTTGGGCAGCCCCAGCATTTT

abundance: few
d_gene: TRBD2
j_gene: TRBJ2-7
v_gene: TRBV4-1
CDR3aa: CASSPTSYQYEQYF
CDR3nt: TGCGCCAGCAGCCCGACTAGCTATCAGTACGAGCAGTACTTC

abundance: many
d_gene: -
j_gene: TRBJ2-3
v_gene: TRBV18
CDR3aa: CASSPTPAGQSTDTQYF
CDR3nt: TGTGCCAGCTCACCGACCCCGGCGGGACAATCCACAGATACGCAGTATTTT

abundance: -
d_gene: TRBD2
j_gene: TRBJ2-1
v_gene: TRBV3-1
CDR3aa: CASSQGLADEQFF
CDR3nt: TGTGCCAGCAGCCAGGGACTAGCGGACGAGCAGTTCTTC

abundance: -
d_gene: -
j_gene: TRBJ2-3
v_gene: TRBV4-3
CDR3aa: CASSQGTDSFTDTQYF
CDR3nt: TGCGCCAGCAGCCAAGGGACAGATTCTTTCACAGATACGCAGTATTTT